Sequencing of this T cell receptor beta chain was carried out in a study of shared clonotypes between healthy human individuals. Naive CD8 cells lacked CD45RO and underwent positive selection for CCR7, leaving out terminally differentiated effector memory CD45RA+ cells. Comment on this clone: The antigen is unknown.

Using immunoSEQ multiplex PCR, the repertoire was profiled, and TCRdb retains in-frame clones only, with some absent. The table lists about 820,000 clones, nearly 95% of them singletons. The study, taken as a whole, reports: Large sequencing depth failed to make sorted-subset sequencing complete, rarefaction showed.

Sequenced material: naive CD8+ T cells sorted from blood. This sequence originates from a man aged 25-45 years in good health.

This chain's CDR3 is CASSFGRESPDTQYF. The CDR3 nucleotides are TGTGCCAGCAGTTTTGGGCGGGAGTCGCCAGATACGCAGTATTTT. This chain uses TRBV28 with TRBJ2-3; TRBD2 matches 7 bases. The CDR3 is 15 residues long. J gave up 4 bases and V 3 bases, and 7 bases lay outside the gene matches. CDR1 and CDR2 from the germline V gene are MDHEN and SYDVKM.